The 6 T cell receptor beta chains reported below all come from one sample, sequenced in a study of blood T cells in healthy people across ages. A J-beta primer mix and a sample-barcoded 5' primer were used in a second PCR of roughly 6 to 11 cycles. Using its own MiXCR run on the 5' RACE reads, TCRdb lists one record per CDR3 protein. Of hundreds of thousands of distinct CDR3 sequences listed, around 30% are singletons. Sequencing was performed on blood. All receptors come from an elderly woman in good health.

This clonotype occurred a few times. V usage is TRBV12-3 or TRBV12-4 and J usage is TRBJ2-2, with D unresolved. The CDR3 is made up of 14 amino acids. V was pared by 7 bases and J by 4 bases, with 13 bases between. DNA for the CDR3: TGTGCCAGCACGGGTCAGCTAAGCACCGGGGAGCTGTTTTTT. Translating gives CASTGQLSTGELFF.

Comment on this clonotype: This may be a read error, as it is one base from a much larger clone. The V and J genes are TRBV7-2 and TRBJ2-4; 7 nucleotides align to TRBD1. Germline V gene sequence: CDR1 SGHTA, CDR2 FQGNSA. The J segment lost 15 bases and the V segment lost 5 bases, leaving 10 bases of the junction unmatched. CDR3 length: 12 residues. The CDR3 region has the DNA TGTGCCAGCAGCGTAGGGACAGAATATCGGTACTTC. Amino acid sequence: CASSVGTEYRYF.

The table lists this clonotype with many counts. The chain joins TRBV6-1 to TRBJ1-5, with D unresolved. Germline loops: CDR1 MNHNS, CDR2 SASEGT. Trimming took 6 bases from V and 2 from J, leaving 8 bases between them. The CDR3 has 13 amino acids. For the CDR3, the DNA is TGTGCCAGCAGCGTTGACGGCAATCAGCCCCAGCATTTT. It translates to CASSVDGNQPQHF.

V and J are TRBV7-2 and TRBJ2-7; 8 bases agree with TRBD2. Germline CDR1 and CDR2: SGHTA and FQGNSA. Losses at the gene ends were 5 bases for V and 3 bases for J; bases not matched to a gene: 9. CDR3 size: 15 residues. The CDR3 sequence: CASSPRGGRFYEQYF. DNA for the CDR3: TGTGCCAGCAGCCCCCGCGGGGGGAGGTTCTACGAGCAGTACTTC.

The chain recombines TRBV20-1 with TRBJ1-1; possibly TRBD1 for D (5 bases). The CDR3 runs to 13 residues. Deletions cut 5 bases from V and 5 bases from J, with 15 bases between. Germline assignment: CDR1 DFQATT and CDR2 SNEGSKA (reference sequence). This chain's CDR3 is CSAPRQLNTEAFF. The CDR3 nucleotides are TGCAGTGCTCCCCGACAGTTAAATACTGAAGCTTTCTTT.

This clonotype was counted at least ten times. This may be a read error, as it is one base from a much larger clone. The chain recombines TRBV7-2 with TRBJ2-7; D remains unclear. The CDR3 has 13 residues. Germline values: CDR1 SGHTA, CDR2 FQGNSA. Trimming removed 2 bases from V and 7 bases from J, with 12 bases in between. CDR3 nucleotides: TGTGCCAGCAGCTTAAGGTGGTGGAATGAGCAGTACTTC. Its protein is CASSLRWWNEQYF.